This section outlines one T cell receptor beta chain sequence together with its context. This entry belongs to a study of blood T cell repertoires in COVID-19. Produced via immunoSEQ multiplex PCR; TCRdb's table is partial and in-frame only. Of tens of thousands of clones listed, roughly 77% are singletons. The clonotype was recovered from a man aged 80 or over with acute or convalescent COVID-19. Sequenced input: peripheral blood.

Here the CDR3 reads CASSLPMTGVMNTEAFF. The CDR3 bases are TGTGCCAGCAGTTTACCGATGACAGGGGTGATGAACACTGAAGCTTTCTTT. The rearrangement joins TRBV28 to TRBJ1-1; 8 positions agree with TRBD1. Germline lookup yields CDR1 MDHEN and CDR2 SYDVKM. The CDR3 totals 17 residues. With V trimmed by 2 bases and J by 0 bases, 8 bases remained unmatched.